These T cell receptor beta chains were read from a single sample in a study of tumor and adjacent non-tumor tissue in lung cancer. Using its own MiXCR run on the multiplex PCR reads, TCRdb lists one record per CDR3 protein. The table has around 210,000 distinct CDR3 sequences, 70% to 75% seen once. The sample taken for sequencing was lung tumor tissue. All receptors derive from a man aged 60-69 years with non-small cell lung cancer. The CDR3 runs from the conserved cysteine through the conserved F or W. A D gene is named only where the DNA matches it firmly. A row's size may be missing; if present it is once, few, many or a size class.

v_call: TRBV11-3
j_call: TRBJ2-1
clone_size: -
d_call: TRBD2
cdr3_nt: TGTGTCAGCAGCTCACGGACTAGCGGGAATGAGGGTGAGCAGTTCTTC
cdr3_aa: CVSSSRTSGNEGEQFF

v_call: TRBV4-3
j_call: TRBJ2-3
clone_size: -
d_call: -
cdr3_nt: TGCGTCAGCAGCCAAGATAGAGCGGGCACCGCAGATATGCAGTATTTT
cdr3_aa: CVSSQDRAGTADMQYF

v_call: TRBV4-1
j_call: TRBJ1-5
clone_size: -
d_call: TRBD1
cdr3_nt: TGTGCCAATAGCCAAGACAGGGGAGGGGGTCAGCCCCAGCATTTT
cdr3_aa: CANSQDRGGGQPQHF

v_call: TRBV6-1
j_call: TRBJ2-2
clone_size: once
d_call: -
cdr3_nt: TGTGCCCTACGGGTACAGGAGGCGGGGACCGGGGAGCTGTTTTTT
cdr3_aa: CALRVQEAGTGELFF

v_call: TRBV12-3/TRBV12-4
j_call: TRBJ2-3
clone_size: -
d_call: -
cdr3_nt: TGTGCCAGCAGCCCTCAGAGGGCGAGAGATAAGCAGTATTTT
cdr3_aa: CASSPQRARDKQYF

v_call: TRBV7-9
j_call: TRBJ1-5
clone_size: -
d_call: -
cdr3_nt: TGTGCCAGCAGCTTAGGGGGAAATCAGTCCGAGCATTTT
cdr3_aa: CASSLGGNQSEHF

v_call: TRBV4-2
j_call: TRBJ2-7
clone_size: many
d_call: TRBD2
cdr3_nt: TGTGCCAGCAGCCAAGAGGGTAGCGGGGGTAGCGACGAGCAGTACTTC
cdr3_aa: CASSQEGSGGSDEQYF

v_call: TRBV7-9
j_call: TRBJ2-7
clone_size: -
d_call: -
cdr3_nt: TGTGCCAGCAGAGGGGACCCGAGCTCCTACGAGCAGTACTTC
cdr3_aa: CASRGDPSSYEQYF

v_call: TRBV4-1
j_call: TRBJ2-6
clone_size: -
d_call: TRBD2
cdr3_nt: TGCGACAGGAGCCAAGAGAGACTAGCGGGGGGGACTGGGGCCAACGTCCTGACTTTC
cdr3_aa: CDRSQERLAGGTGANVLTF

v_call: TRBV6-6
j_call: TRBJ2-5
clone_size: -
d_call: -
cdr3_nt: TGTGCCAGCAGTTACGGGAAGCGCCCCCAAGGGACCCAGTACTTC
cdr3_aa: CASSYGKRPQGTQYF

v_call: TRBV4-2
j_call: TRBJ2-4
clone_size: -
d_call: -
cdr3_nt: TGTGCCAGCAGTCCCCGTGCGGGCGGAGGGGTCAAAAACATTCAGTATTTC
cdr3_aa: CASSPRAGGGVKNIQYF

v_call: TRBV6-5
j_call: TRBJ2-6
clone_size: -
d_call: TRBD1
cdr3_nt: TGTGCCAGCAGTCCGGGACAGTCTGGGGCCAAGGTCCTGACTTTC
cdr3_aa: CASSPGQSGAKVLTF

v_call: TRBV5-5
j_call: TRBJ1-2
clone_size: -
d_call: TRBD1
cdr3_nt: TGTGCCAGCAGCGGGCGGGACAGTGGGAACTATGGCTACACCTTC
cdr3_aa: CASSGRDSGNYGYTF

v_call: TRBV20-1
j_call: TRBJ1-2
clone_size: -
d_call: -
cdr3_nt: TGCAGTGCTAGAGACCCTGAGAGGTATGGCTTCACCTTC
cdr3_aa: CSARDPERYGFTF

v_call: TRBV6-2/TRBV6-3
j_call: TRBJ2-3
clone_size: -
d_call: -
cdr3_nt: TGTGCCAGCAGTTACGGCGGAGAGGGGGCAGATACGCAGTATTTT
cdr3_aa: CASSYGGEGADTQYF

v_call: TRBV6-2/TRBV6-3
j_call: TRBJ2-7
clone_size: -
d_call: -
cdr3_nt: TGTGCCCGCACCACCCCAAGCTCCTACGAGCTGTACTTC
cdr3_aa: CARTTPSSYELYF

v_call: TRBV12-3/TRBV12-4
j_call: TRBJ2-7
clone_size: few
d_call: -
cdr3_nt: TGTGCCAGCAGTTTGGGACACCAGTCCTACGAGCAGTACTTC
cdr3_aa: CASSLGHQSYEQYF

v_call: TRBV20-1
j_call: TRBJ2-1
clone_size: -
d_call: -
cdr3_nt: TGCAGTGTTAGAGGGGCTTATGCACATGAGCAGTTCTTC
cdr3_aa: CSVRGAYAHEQFF